The clone carrying this TCR beta chain has just a few counts. This entry comes from a study of blood T cells in healthy people across ages. This CDR3 has 15 residues. Trimming removed 6 bases from V and 3 bases from J; junction bases left unmatched: 6. The germline gives CDR1 SEHNR, CDR2 FQNEAQ (reference sequence). With a J-beta primer mix and a sample-barcoded 5' primer, a second PCR ran about 7 to 12 cycles. Every sample returned 2.5 million or more CDR3-containing paired-end reads. TCRdb re-called the 5' RACE reads through MiXCR, storing one row per CDR3 protein. The sample carries 700,000 to 850,000 distinct CDR3 sequences, 35% to 40% recorded once.

The chain uses TRBV7-9 and TRBJ2-3; 10 bases are shared with TRBD2. Material: blood. This TCR was recovered from a man aged 18-30 years in good health. The CDR3, as DNA: TGTGCCAGCAGTCGGGTTAGCGGGGGGACAGATACGCAGTATTTT. Translating gives CASSRVSGGTDTQYF.